Listed here are 2 T cell receptor beta chains from one sample, sequenced in a study of regulatory T cells in long-lasting Graves disease. Researchers made TCR beta libraries by using iRepertoire HTBI primers and running Arm-PCR on CDR3 regions. From the multiplex PCR reads, TCRdb called clonotypes with MiXCR, one entry per CDR3 protein. The sample lists 400,000 to 650,000 distinct CDR3 sequences; about 15% were seen once. The time point denotes: newly diagnosed GD, antithyroid drugs for less than 3 months. There was RNA extracted from PBMCs, and the TCR library was made from it. The data also belong to a second study, concerning T cells in Graves' hyperthyroidism and ophthalmopathy.

The source was peripheral blood mononuclear cells (PBMCs), collected at new diagnosis, from a patient treated with antithyroid drugs. The receptors come from a middle-aged woman with Graves disease.

This clonotype appeared many times. The chain is built from TRBV19 and TRBJ1-1; TRBD1 agrees at 8 bases. This CDR3 comprises 16 residues. With V trimmed by 7 bases and J by 3 bases, 13 bases remained unmatched. Germline V lookup: CDR1 LNHDA, CDR2 SQIVND (reference sequence). In nucleotides, the CDR3 is TGTGCCAGTAAAGGAGACAGGGGTGTGTTGGACACTGAAGCTTTCTTT. It codes for CASKGDRGVLDTEAFF.

This clonotype has only a few counts. Germline and junction disagree at one end, which may indicate a read error. This chain connects TRBV29-1 to TRBJ1-2; D might be TRBD1 (6 bases). Germline CDR1 is SQVTM and CDR2 is ANQGSEA. The CDR3 runs to 11 residues. This chain's CDR3 is CCVLTGLGYTF. DNA for the CDR3: TGCTGCGTTCTTACAGGGTTGGGCTACACCTTC. Using reference TRBV29-1 and TRBJ1-2 for the parts outside the CDR3, the full variable domain is SAVISQKPSRDICQRGTSLTIQCQVDSQVTMMFWYRQQPGQSLTLIATANQGSEATYESGFVIDKFPISRPNLTFSTLTVSNMSPEDSSIYLCCVLTGLGYTFGSGTRLTVV.